This T cell receptor beta chain was recovered during a study of CD8 T cells in ankylosing spondylitis. Findings of the study overall: In ankylosing spondylitis patients, matched synovial fluid reportedly showed significant enrichment of disease-linked clones. Fewer than ten highly homologous variants made up a TCR beta motif, and this motif appeared characteristic of ankylosing spondylitis blood. The disease-linked clones had a CD8+ phenotype and low blood frequencies. Previously reported in reactive arthritis synovial fluid and blood were some of the motif variants.

Points on this clonotype: The antigen is not known.

Preparation of TCR beta libraries was done by quantitative 5'-RACE with molecular barcodes. TCRdb independently ran MiXCR on the 5' RACE reads; one entry per CDR3 protein. This sample has 200,000 to 250,000 distinct CDR3 sequences, with around 19% found just once. The sequenced material came from blood, either unsorted or a sorted T cell fraction (not recorded which). The sequence was collected from a male donor with ankylosing spondylitis.

The CDR3 DNA sequence: TGTGCCAGCAACGGATGGGCGGGATACAATGAGCAGTTCTTC. Translating it yields CASNGWAGYNEQFF. V gene TRBV7-2 combines with J gene TRBJ2-1, with a possible D match to TRBD2 (6 bases). CDR1 and CDR2 (germline): SGHTA, FQGNSA. The CDR3 is 14 residues long. Trimming stripped 7 bases from V and 4 bases from J, with 14 bases between.